The 23 T cell receptor beta chains given below trace back to one sample, sequenced in a study of patients and donors after allogeneic stem cell transplantation. In TCRdb, the RT-PCR reads were re-called with MiXCR into one record per CDR3 protein. Here the sample spans 920,000 or so distinct CDR3 sequences, approximately 18% being singletons. Sequencing input: blood, either unsorted or a sorted T cell fraction (not recorded which). These receptors were taken from a human donor who was either an allogeneic HSCT recipient or a stem cell or donor lymphocyte infusion donor (not recorded which). It is not recorded whose cells these are; they may come from a transplant donor.

This clonotype was found a few times. The rearrangement uses TRBV24-1 and TRBJ2-1; D may be TRBD1 (5 bases). Germline V CDR1 and CDR2: KGHDR, SFDVKD. Deletions cut 4 bases from V and 8 bases from J, with 11 bases between. The CDR3 is made up of 13 amino acids. The CDR3 here is CATSEGRVDEQFF. The CDR3 bases are TGTGCCACCAGTGAGGGCAGGGTCGATGAGCAGTTCTTC.

The chain uses TRBV20-1 and TRBJ1-2; D gene unclear. Trimming pared 5 bases from V and 5 bases from J, leaving 15 bases between. This CDR3 is 13 amino acids long. Germline V CDR1 and CDR2: DFQATT, SNEGSKA (reference sequence). CDR3 DNA: TGCAGTGCTCCCCCCGACAAGTTTTATGGCTACACCTTC. Protein sequence: CSAPPDKFYGYTF.

This clonotype was counted only a few times. The chain joins TRBV5-6 to TRBJ2-6, with D maybe TRBD2 (5 bases). Germline V gene lookup returns CDR1 SGHDT and CDR2 YYEEEE. There are 16 residues in the CDR3. With 1 base removed from V and 4 bases from J, the gap between germline ends came to 12 bases. The CDR3 spells CASSLIEGGGANVLTF. CDR3 in DNA: TGTGCCAGCAGCTTGATAGAGGGTGGAGGGGCCAACGTCCTGACTTTC.

The V and J genes are TRBV5-6 and TRBJ1-5; unclear D gene. CDR3 size: 13 residues. Germline assignment: CDR1 SGHDT and CDR2 YYEEEE. Deletions cut 0 bases from V and 7 bases from J, with 8 bases between. The CDR3 region has the DNA TGTGCCAGCAGCTTGGGGCCGTTACAGCCCCAGCATTTT. Amino acid sequence: CASSLGPLQPQHF.

This clonotype was detected a few times. The chain is built from TRBV29-1 and TRBJ2-1, with 16 bases that match TRBD2. Looked up from germline, CDR1 is SQVTM and CDR2 is ANQGSEA. V lost 7 bases, J lost 9 bases, and 12 bases stayed unmatched. The CDR3 loop spans 16 amino acids. CDR3 nucleotides: TGCAGCGCACGTTCGGGGACTAGCGGGAGGGACGGTGAGCAGTTCTTC. Its protein is CSARSGTSGRDGEQFF.

The V gene is TRBV12-3 or TRBV12-4, the J gene TRBJ1-2; tentatively, D is TRBD1 (5 bases). CDR3 length equals 17 residues. The V end lost 1 base, the J end lost 0 bases, and 15 bases lay between the germline ends. CDR3 sequence (DNA): TGTGCCAGCAGTTTAGTTTTTCGGGGGGGAACTAACTATGGCTACACCTTC. Its protein product is CASSLVFRGGTNYGYTF.

The J gene is TRBJ2-5, the V gene TRBV6-2 or TRBV6-3, with 7 bases matching TRBD2. Germline V gene data show CDR1 as MNHEY and CDR2 as SVGEGT. CDR3 length: 15 amino acids. The ends lost 4 bases at V and 4 bases at J; junction bases unmatched: 9. The CDR3 DNA follows: TGTGCCAGCAGTTCTGGACTAGTAATGGCAGAGACCCAGTACTTC. Translating gives CASSSGLVMAETQYF.

The CDR3 is CASRGTGGPYEQYF. The DNA of the CDR3 is TGTGCCAGCAGGGGCACGGGGGGCCCATACGAGCAGTACTTC. V gene TRBV12-3 or TRBV12-4 combines with J gene TRBJ2-7; D perhaps matches TRBD2 (7 bases). Trimming pared 6 bases from V and 4 bases from J, leaving 16 bases between. The CDR3 runs 14 residues.

The chain joins TRBV20-1 to TRBJ2-4, with 12 nucleotides matching TRBD2. V was clipped by 1 base and J by 0 bases; unmatched bases: 4. Germline V gene lookup returns CDR1 DFQATT and CDR2 SNEGSKA (reference sequence). The CDR3 is 17 residues long. CDR3 protein: CSARGTSGVLAKNIQYF. The CDR3 nucleotides are TGCAGTGCTAGAGGGACTAGCGGGGTCCTAGCCAAAAACATTCAGTACTTC.

V and J are TRBV7-8 and TRBJ2-1; the match to TRBD1 covers 10 bases. Trimming at V came to 4 bases and at J to 8 bases, leaving 11 bases not matched to a gene. There are 16 residues in the CDR3. Germline assignment: CDR1 SGHVS and CDR2 FQNEAQ. The CDR3 nucleotides read TGTGCCAGCAGCTCCTTAGGGACAGGGGCTTACGATGAGCAGTTCTTC. This translates into CASSSLGTGAYDEQFF.

This clonotype was detected ten times or more. This chain links TRBV4-1 with TRBJ1-1; D ambiguous. This CDR3 is built from 14 residues. From germline, CDR1 is MGHRA and CDR2 YSYEKL. V lost 2 bases and J lost 7, with 14 bases in between. CDR3 protein: CASSQLLKGGEAFF. CDR3 nucleotides: TGCGCCAGCAGCCAACTTCTTAAGGGAGGTGAAGCTTTCTTT.

This clonotype was picked up a small number of times. This chain connects TRBV6-2 or TRBV6-3 to TRBJ1-1; 8 bases agree with TRBD1. The CDR3 is made up of 18 amino acids. CDR1 is MNHEY and CDR2 is SVGEGT in the germline V gene. Trimming cost V 0 bases and J 0 bases; bases outside gene matches: 9. The CDR3 region has the DNA TGTGCCAGCAGTTACTCTCCTGGACAGGGTCCAATGAACACTGAAGCTTTCTTT. This gives the protein CASSYSPGQGPMNTEAFF.

The chain has TRBV11-1 and TRBJ2-1; TRBD2 agrees at 8 bases. V lost 1 base and J lost 8; bases outside the gene matches: 7. CDR3 length: 15 residues. Germline-derived CDR1 and CDR2 are SGHAT and FQDESV (reference sequence). CDR3 loop: CASSLEAGVYYEQFF. In DNA form, the CDR3 reads TGTGCCAGCAGCTTAGAAGCGGGAGTATATTATGAGCAGTTCTTC.

The V call is TRBV24-1, the J call TRBJ2-2, with D possibly being TRBD1 (5 bases). The CDR3 contains 14 residues. Germline V CDR1 and CDR2: KGHDR, SFDVKD. With 6 bases removed from V and 1 base from J, the gap between germline ends came to 8 bases. CDR3: CATSHDRNTGELFF. The CDR3 DNA is TGTGCCACCAGTCATGACAGGAACACCGGGGAGCTGTTTTTT.

Note on this clonotype: At one end, the junction sequence differs from germline, possibly due to a read error. V usage is TRBV25-1 and J usage is TRBJ1-2, with D uncertain. This CDR3 contains 15 residues. CDR1 and CDR2 (germline): MGHDK, SYGVNS. The DNA for the CDR3 is TGTGCCAGCAGAGAATCAAGGGTTGACAAATATGGCTACACCTTC. Translating gives CASRESRVDKYGYTF.

V and J are TRBV20-1 and TRBJ2-5; 7 positions agree with TRBD1. CDR3 length equals 14 residues. Trimming took 6 bases from V and 4 from J; bases not matched to a gene: 11. The V gene's germline CDR1 is DFQATT and CDR2 SNEGSKA (reference sequence). CDR3 coding DNA: TGCAGTGCAAGAATAACAGGGGTCCGAGAGACCCAGTACTTC. It encodes CSARITGVRETQYF.

The chain carries TRBV6-2 or TRBV6-3 and TRBJ2-2; D possibly corresponds to TRBD2 (5 bases). The V and J ends lost 2 bases and 5 bases respectively, with 6 bases between them. Per the germline V gene, CDR1 is MNHEY and CDR2 is SVGEGT. The CDR3 length is 13 residues. CDR3 sequence reads: CASSYRLTGELFF. CDR3 DNA: TGTGCCAGCAGTTACAGACTAACCGGGGAGCTGTTTTTT.

This chain links TRBV18 with TRBJ2-2, with unresolved D. Trimming left V 0 bases short and J 6 bases short, with 11 bases between. In germline, CDR1 is KGHSH, CDR2 LQKENI. There are 15 residues in the CDR3. The CDR3 region has the DNA TGTGCCAGCTCACCACCGCAGCCCCGGGCCGGGGAGCTGTTTTTT. This gives the protein CASSPPQPRAGELFF.

This clonotype was observed a handful of times. The V call is TRBV4-3, the J call TRBJ2-3; 10 bases map to TRBD2. This CDR3 is 16 amino acids long. Germline V gene sequence: CDR1 LGHNA, CDR2 YSLEER. V dropped 1 base and J dropped 2; count of bases not matched to a gene: 3. For the CDR3, the DNA is TGCGCCAGCAGCCAAGGGACTAGCGGTTACACAGATACGCAGTATTTT. It codes for CASSQGTSGYTDTQYF.

This clonotype was counted only a few times. The chain joins TRBV5-6 to TRBJ1-1; tentatively, D is TRBD1 (5 bases). The CDR3 runs 15 residues. Germline V gene lookup returns CDR1 SGHDT and CDR2 YYEEEE. V dropped 7 bases and J dropped 5 bases, with 21 bases sitting between them. CDR3 residues: CASLKLPQGRTEAFF. The CDR3 DNA reads TGTGCCAGCCTTAAATTGCCGCAGGGAAGGACTGAAGCTTTCTTT.

This clonotype occurred a few times. The chain carries TRBV20-1 and TRBJ2-4; D possibly corresponds to TRBD1 (5 bases). The CDR3 runs 12 residues. Germline V CDR1 and CDR2: DFQATT, SNEGSKA (reference sequence). V dropped 3 bases and J dropped 7 bases, with 10 bases sitting between them. This CDR3 reads CSASNRKNIQYF. Here the CDR3 DNA reads TGCAGTGCTAGCAACAGGAAGAACATTCAGTACTTC.

This clonotype was counted a few times. J is TRBJ2-1 and V is TRBV12-3 or TRBV12-4, with D perhaps TRBD2 (5 bases). Between the trimmed V and J ends, which lost 1 base and 6 bases, there was a span of 13 bases. The CDR3 is 15 residues long. CDR3 sequence: CASSLDRSASNEQFF. The CDR3 region has the DNA TGTGCCAGCAGTTTAGACCGTAGCGCGAGCAATGAGCAGTTCTTC.

This clonotype occurred a few times. This chain links TRBV5-1 with TRBJ2-2, with D possibly being TRBD1 (5 bases). Germline-derived CDR1 and CDR2 are SGHRS and YFSETQ. Trimming removed 0 bases at V and 8 bases at J, with 14 bases between. This CDR3 contains 15 residues. CDR3 residues: CASSLAKGVPGELFF. CDR3 bases: TGCGCCAGCAGCTTGGCCAAAGGGGTCCCAGGGGAGCTGTTTTTT.